The 32 T cell receptor beta chains below all came from one sample that was sequenced in a study of CD8 T cells in ankylosing spondylitis. Study-wide findings and caveats: Roughly eight highly homologous variants made up a TCR beta motif that seemed to typify ankylosing spondylitis blood.

TCRdb processed the 5' RACE reads anew with MiXCR; each CDR3 protein has one entry. The profile covers roughly 220,000 distinct CDR3 sequences, with around 20% appearing a single time and about two fifths taken by the ten largest. For these TCRs, the target antigens are not known. The sample taken for sequencing was blood, either unsorted or a sorted T cell fraction (not recorded which). The source of these receptors is a male donor with ankylosing spondylitis.

This clonotype was observed a handful of times. V usage is TRBV24-1 and J usage is TRBJ2-7; TRBD2 matches 8 bases. Per germline, CDR1 KGHDR and CDR2 SFDVKD. This CDR3 is 16 amino acids long. With 4 bases clipped from V and 2 bases from J, the junction kept 9 bases outside the gene matches. CDR3 nucleotides: TGTGCCACCAGTGACTCTAGCGGGCTACACCCCTACGAGCAGTACTTC. Translation: CATSDSSGLHPYEQYF.

The sample holds a few counts of this clonotype. The chain links TRBV5-1 to TRBJ2-3; 10 nucleotides line up with TRBD2. With 1 base clipped from V and 1 base from J, the junction kept 6 bases outside the gene matches. Per the germline V gene, CDR1 is SGHRS and CDR2 is YFSETQ. The CDR3 contains 17 residues. The CDR3 DNA reads as TGCGCCAGCAGCTTGCTAATTGGGACTAGCGGCACAGATACGCAGTATTTT. Translated: CASSLLIGTSGTDTQYF. Full variable domain (remainder filled in from reference TRBV5-1 and TRBJ2-3): KAGVTQTPRYLIKTRGQQVTLSCSPISGHRSVSWYQQTPGQGLQFLFEYFSETQRNKGNFPGRFSGRQFSNSRSEMNVSTLELGDSALYLCASSLLIGTSGTDTQYFGPGTRLTVL.

The sample holds a few counts of this clonotype. V usage is TRBV5-5 and J usage is TRBJ2-7; 11 bases are a match to TRBD2. V lost 4 bases to trimming and J lost 10 bases; unmatched junction nucleotides: 13. In germline, CDR1 is SGHKS, CDR2 YYEKEE (reference sequence). There are 15 residues in the CDR3. As DNA, the CDR3 is TGTGCCAGCAGCCCCCCGGGACTAGCGGAGTGGGTCCAGTACTTC. This encodes CASSPPGLAEWVQYF.

This clonotype was seen many times. This chain links TRBV2 with TRBJ2-7; D gene ambiguous. CDR1 and CDR2 from the germline V gene are SNHLY and FYNNEI. The ends were cut back, 3 bases at V and 6 bases at J, with 15 bases in the middle. The CDR3 is 14 residues long. The CDR3 loop reads CASSDLGWRGEQYF. In DNA form, the CDR3 reads TGTGCCAGCAGTGATCTGGGTTGGAGAGGCGAGCAGTACTTC.

The genes are TRBV4-1 and TRBJ2-3; no reliable D call. Trimming removed 1 base at V and 4 bases at J, with 6 bases between. Germline V CDR1 and CDR2: MGHRA, YSYEKL. The CDR3 consists of 13 residues. The CDR3 loop reads CASSQVVADTQYF. CDR3 sequence (DNA): TGCGCCAGCAGCCAAGTTGTTGCAGATACGCAGTATTTT.

The CDR3 spells CASSFSGVVSYEQYF. CDR3 nucleotide sequence: TGTGCCAGCAGCTTCTCCGGGGTAGTTTCCTACGAGCAGTACTTC. This rearrangement joins TRBV7-8 to TRBJ2-7; the D gene is possibly TRBD2 (5 bases). Trimming took off 3 bases at V and 1 base at J, with 13 bases between the two ends. Germline loops: CDR1 SGHVS, CDR2 FQNEAQ. There are 15 residues in the CDR3.

This clonotype has a handful of counts. V is TRBV28 and J is TRBJ2-7; 7 nucleotides agree with TRBD1. There are 13 residues in the CDR3. Trimming at V came to 5 bases and at J to 6 bases, leaving 7 bases not matched to a gene. CDR1 MDHEN and CDR2 SYDVKM come from the germline V gene. CDR3 nucleotides: TGTGCCAGCAGTACACGACAGGGCTTCGAGCAGTACTTC. The encoded protein is CASSTRQGFEQYF.

The V call is TRBV7-9, the J call TRBJ2-1, with 13 bases fitting TRBD2. The V gene's germline CDR1 is SEHNR and CDR2 FQNEAQ (reference sequence). Unmatched junction bases numbered 6, after V lost 6 bases and J lost 7 bases. This CDR3 has 15 residues. The CDR3 DNA follows: TGTGCCAGCAGTCTACTAGCGGGAGGGTTTAATGAGCAGTTCTTC. Translating gives CASSLLAGGFNEQFF.

The rearrangement joins TRBV7-8 to TRBJ2-7; TRBD1 matches 10 bases. The J segment lost 6 bases and the V segment lost 6 bases, leaving 17 bases of the junction unmatched. The CDR3 is made up of 17 amino acids. Germline-derived CDR1 and CDR2 are SGHVS and FQNEAQ. The DNA for the CDR3 is TGTGCCAGCAGTTCGGACAGGGGGGCCGCTTTCACCTCCGAGCAGTACTTC. Its protein is CASSSDRGAAFTSEQYF.

This clonotype has a handful of counts. J is TRBJ1-6 and V is TRBV3-1; D unresolved. V was cut by 2 bases and J by 3 bases, with 8 bases left in between. CDR3 length: 15 amino acids. Germline V lookup: CDR1 LGHDT, CDR2 YNNKEL (reference sequence). CDR3 loop: CASSQLENYNSPLHF. The CDR3 nucleotides are TGTGCCAGCAGCCAACTGGAAAACTATAATTCACCCCTCCACTTT.

This clonotype was seen more than once but under ten times. The chain combines TRBV13 with TRBJ2-3; D unresolved. From germline, CDR1 is PRHDT and CDR2 FYEKMQ (reference sequence). The CDR3 contains 18 residues. V was shortened by 5 bases and J by 0 bases, with 21 bases between the two germline ends. The CDR3 region is CASSGFSRDGSSTDTQYF. CDR3 DNA sequence: TGTGCCAGCAGCGGTTTCTCTCGCGATGGTTCTAGCACAGATACGCAGTATTTT. Full variable domain (remainder filled in from reference TRBV13 and TRBJ2-3): AAGVIQSPRHLIKEKRETATLKCYPIPRHDTVYWYQQGPGQDPQFLISFYEKMQSDKGSIPDRFSAQQFSDYHSELNMSSLELGDSALYFCASSGFSRDGSSTDTQYFGPGTRLTVL.

This clonotype occurred a few times. The V call is TRBV5-1, the J call TRBJ2-3, with D possibly TRBD2 on 6 matching bases. The V gene lost 4 bases and the J gene lost 0 bases, with 21 bases spanning the gap. The germline V gene has CDR1 SGHRS and CDR2 YFSETQ. The CDR3 totals 18 residues. Here the CDR3 DNA reads TGCGCCAGCAGCCGCAATGAAGGCGGGGAAATCAGCACAGATACGCAGTATTTT. Residues: CASSRNEGGEISTDTQYF.

This chain connects TRBV7-8 to TRBJ2-7, with D possibly TRBD1 on 6 matching bases. CDR3 length equals 15 residues. Between the trimmed V and J ends, which lost 0 bases and 2 bases, there was a span of 11 bases. CDR1 is SGHVS and CDR2 is FQNEAQ in the germline V gene. The CDR3 is CASSLALDRTYEQYF. The DNA of the CDR3 is TGTGCCAGCAGCTTAGCCCTGGACAGAACCTACGAGCAGTACTTC. Supplemented by reference TRBV7-8 and TRBJ2-7, the full variable domain reads GAGVSQSPRYKVAKRGQDVALRCDPISGHVSLFWYQQALGQGPEFLTYFQNEAQLDKSGLPSDRFFAERPEGSVSTLKIQRTQQEDSAVYLCASSLALDRTYEQYFGPGTRLTVT.

V and J are TRBV6-1 and TRBJ2-1; D may be TRBD2 (5 bases). Per the germline V gene, CDR1 is MNHNS and CDR2 is SASEGT. The CDR3 consists of 15 residues. V gave up 6 bases and J gave up 0 bases, with 12 bases separating them. This CDR3 reads CASSRGIPSYNEQFF. DNA for the CDR3: TGTGCCAGCAGCCGAGGGATACCCTCCTACAATGAGCAGTTCTTC.

This clonotype appeared a few times. The CDR3 region has the DNA TGTGCCAGTAGTGCCATTTGGGGACCTGGGGCCAACGTCCTGACTTTC. It is translated as CASSAIWGPGANVLTF. The chain uses TRBV19 and TRBJ2-6; D is possibly TRBD1 or TRBD2 (5 bases each). Germline V lookup: CDR1 LNHDA, CDR2 SQIVND (reference sequence). The CDR3 extends over 16 amino acids. V was shortened by 5 bases and J by 2 bases, with 13 bases between the two germline ends.

The rearrangement links TRBV11-2 to TRBJ2-7; D might be TRBD1 or TRBD2, each matching 5 bases. The CDR3 contains 14 residues. The V and J ends lost 5 bases and 1 base respectively, with 12 bases between them. Germline CDR1 is SGHAT and CDR2 is FQNNGV. The CDR3 coding sequence is TGTGCCAGCAGCCTCCCCTGGGGGTCCTACGAGCAGTACTTC. Its translation is CASSLPWGSYEQYF. Variable domain in full (rest from reference TRBV11-2 and TRBJ2-7): EAGVAQSPRYKIIEKRQSVAFWCNPISGHATLYWYQQILGQGPKLLIQFQNNGVVDDSQLPKDRFSAERLKGVDSTLKIQPAKLEDSAVYLCASSLPWGSYEQYFGPGTRLTVT.

The chain joins TRBV28 to TRBJ2-2; 7 bases line up with TRBD2. Germline V CDR1 and CDR2: MDHEN, SYDVKM. This CDR3 has 15 residues. Unmatched junction bases numbered 9, after V lost 6 bases and J lost 5 bases. The CDR3 loop reads CASSRLAGLTGELFF. As DNA, the CDR3 is TGTGCCAGCAGCCGACTAGCCGGCTTGACCGGGGAGCTGTTTTTT.

This clonotype was picked up many times. The V and J genes are TRBV29-1 and TRBJ2-1, with 8 bases identical to TRBD2. Trimming cost V 4 bases and J 4 bases; bases outside gene matches: 15. The CDR3 sequence is 17 residues long. CDR1 is SQVTM and CDR2 is ANQGSEA in the germline V gene. The CDR3 DNA reads TGCAGCGTTGCAGGACTAGCCTCCACATCAGGGTACAATGAGCAGTTCTTC. It yields the protein CSVAGLASTSGYNEQFF.

V usage is TRBV25-1 and J usage is TRBJ2-7; weak D call: TRBD1 (6 bases). CDR1 MGHDK and CDR2 SYGVNS come from the germline V gene. The CDR3 is 14 residues long. V was cut by 2 bases and J by 6 bases, with 14 bases left in between. CDR3 nucleotides: TGTGCCAGCAGTGAAGGAGCCAGGGGTGTCGAGCAGTACTTC. Its protein is CASSEGARGVEQYF.

This rearrangement joins TRBV28 to TRBJ1-1; D unclear. CDR1 and CDR2 (germline): MDHEN, SYDVKM. The CDR3 consists of 15 residues. Trimming removed 5 bases at V and 0 bases at J, with 13 bases between. Written as DNA, the CDR3 is TGTGCCAGCAGTCTACTAGACGGCATGAACACTGAAGCTTTCTTT. As protein: CASSLLDGMNTEAFF.

The gene calls are TRBV7-9 and TRBJ2-1; 8 bases are a match to TRBD1. V gave up 7 bases and J gave up 4 bases; unmatched junction bases: 12. CDR3 length: 16 amino acids. The germline gives CDR1 SEHNR, CDR2 FQNEAQ (reference sequence). Here the CDR3 DNA reads TGTGCCAGCACCGGATACAAGACAGGGGCATACAATGAGCAGTTCTTC. Protein product: CASTGYKTGAYNEQFF.

This clonotype occurred a few times. This CDR3 is CASSLTSGGGQETQYF. In DNA, the CDR3 is TGTGCCAGCAGCCTGACTAGCGGGGGAGGACAAGAGACCCAGTACTTC. The gene calls are TRBV3-1 and TRBJ2-5; 12 bases are shared with TRBD2. The CDR3 length is 16 residues. CDR1 is LGHDT, CDR2 YNNKEL, per germline (reference sequence). The trim removed 4 bases at V and 2 bases at J, leaving 5 bases unmatched.

At least ten counts were recorded for this clonotype. This chain joins TRBV7-9 and TRBJ2-7; D remains unclear. V dropped 5 bases and J dropped 5 bases, with 7 bases sitting between them. This CDR3 contains 11 residues. Germline V gene sequence: CDR1 SEHNR, CDR2 FQNEAQ (reference sequence). CDR3 protein: CASSGYNEQYF. The CDR3 nucleotides read TGTGCCAGCAGCGGATACAACGAGCAGTACTTC. Full variable domain (rest looked up from reference TRBV7-9 and TRBJ2-7): DTGVSQNPRHKITKRGQNVTFRCDPISEHNRLYWYRQTLGQGPEFLTYFQNEAQLEKSRLLSDRFSAERPKGSFSTLEIQRTEQGDSAMYLCASSGYNEQYFGPGTRLTVT.

This chain uses TRBV12-3 or TRBV12-4 with TRBJ2-3; the D call may be TRBD1 or TRBD2 (5 bases each). V was trimmed by 4 bases and J by 8 bases, leaving 19 bases between them. The CDR3 totals 15 residues. DNA for the CDR3: TGTGCCAGCAGTTACGGGCCCGAGGGGTTTGGTACGCAGTATTTT. Its protein is CASSYGPEGFGTQYF.

The genes are TRBV7-9 and TRBJ2-1; 8 nucleotides match TRBD2. The CDR3 is 15 residues long. Losses at the gene ends were 1 base for V and 8 bases for J; bases not matched to a gene: 7. Germline loops: CDR1 SEHNR, CDR2 FQNEAQ (reference sequence). In DNA, the CDR3 is TGTGCCAGCAGCTTAGGAACGGGAGGGCCAGATGAGCAGTTCTTC. Translation gives CASSLGTGGPDEQFF.

The CDR3 reads CAWMWGAGETQYF. CDR3 nucleotide sequence: TGTGCCTGGATGTGGGGGGCCGGGGAGACCCAGTACTTC. The chain couples TRBV30 to TRBJ2-5, with D perhaps TRBD1 or TRBD2 (6 bases each). Germline-derived CDR1 and CDR2 are GTSNPN and SVGIG (reference sequence). The ends were cut back, 4 bases at V and 5 bases at J, with 14 bases in the middle. CDR3 size: 13 residues.

This clonotype was seen a handful of times. The CDR3 here is CASSLEPGNEQFF. The CDR3 nucleotides are TGCGCCAGCAGCTTGGAGCCAGGCAATGAGCAGTTCTTC. The chain employs TRBV5-1 and TRBJ2-1; unclear D gene. The CDR3 has 13 amino acids. The germline V gene encodes CDR1 SGHRS and CDR2 YFSETQ. V dropped 0 bases and J dropped 6 bases, with 7 bases sitting between them.

This clonotype was observed many times. V gene TRBV11-2 combines with J gene TRBJ2-7; D is uncertain. The germline V and J ends were trimmed by 5 bases and 2 bases, with 16 bases remaining between them. This CDR3 has 15 amino acids. CDR1 and CDR2 from the germline V gene are SGHAT and FQNNGV. The CDR3 DNA reads as TGTGCCAGCAGCCGAGCCTTCGCAGGTACCTACGAGCAGTACTTC. As protein: CASSRAFAGTYEQYF.

The rearrangement uses TRBV3-1 and TRBJ2-1; the D gene is possibly TRBD1 (6 bases). Germline assignment: CDR1 LGHDT and CDR2 YNNKEL (reference sequence). V lost 1 base and J 7 bases, leaving 14 bases between the germline ends. This CDR3 has 15 residues. The CDR3 DNA reads as TGTGCCAGCAGCCAAGTCGTGGCAGGGGAGAATGAGCAGTTCTTC. Protein product: CASSQVVAGENEQFF.

V usage is TRBV19 and J usage is TRBJ2-7, with 7 bases identical to TRBD1. The CDR3 loop spans 13 amino acids. J gave up 5 bases and V 3 bases, and 4 bases lay outside the gene matches. Looked up from germline, CDR1 is LNHDA and CDR2 is SQIVND (reference sequence). The CDR3 reads CASSITGANEQYF. The CDR3 DNA is TGTGCCAGTAGTATCACAGGGGCCAACGAGCAGTACTTC.

This clonotype was observed a few times. The rearrangement uses TRBV3-1 and TRBJ2-4; D is possibly TRBD1 (5 bases). The CDR3 is made up of 15 amino acids. Deletions cut 0 bases from V and 6 bases from J, with 12 bases between. CDR1 and CDR2 from the germline V gene are LGHDT and YNNKEL (reference sequence). The CDR3 DNA reads TGTGCCAGCAGCCAAGATCTACAGCAGGGAAACATTCAGTACTTC. The encoded protein is CASSQDLQQGNIQYF.

The chain couples TRBV7-2 to TRBJ2-1, with 8 bases lining up with TRBD2. The CDR3 covers 16 residues. Losses at the gene ends were 3 bases for V and 4 bases for J; bases not matched to a gene: 8. The germline CDR1 and CDR2 sequences are SGHTA and FQGNSA. The DNA of the CDR3 is TGTGCCAGCAGCTTGGGGGGACTAGGGGTTTACAATGAGCAGTTCTTC. Residues: CASSLGGLGVYNEQFF.